The clone carrying this T cell receptor beta chain has only a few counts. Antigen unknown. The data stem from a study of early T cells in non-severe SARS-CoV-2 infection. Across the whole study: Unsorted whole-blood RNA was sequenced in bulk, leaving chains unpaired.

The V and J ends lost 1 base and 2 bases respectively, with 14 bases between them. Germline CDR1 SGHVS, CDR2 FNYEAQ. CDR3 length equals 16 residues. General study points: There was a bias toward anti-spike CD8 responses in VDJdb matching, which missed private and CD4 specificities.

Each single cDNA molecule received a unique molecular identifier. TCRdb ran MiXCR on the 5' RACE reads and lists one entry per CDR3 protein. The table has just under 45,000 distinct CDR3 sequences, around 9.9% seen once; the top ten hold more than 9.5%. The sequenced material came from whole blood. The TCR originated in an adult who was a healthcare worker with PCR-confirmed SARS-CoV-2 infection or an uninfected control (not recorded which). The J gene is TRBJ1-1, the V gene TRBV7-6; D is possibly TRBD1 (6 bases). The CDR3 DNA is TGTGCCAGCAGCTTAGGGCACAGGGAAGAAAACACTGAAGCTTTCTTT. It codes for CASSLGHREENTEAFF.